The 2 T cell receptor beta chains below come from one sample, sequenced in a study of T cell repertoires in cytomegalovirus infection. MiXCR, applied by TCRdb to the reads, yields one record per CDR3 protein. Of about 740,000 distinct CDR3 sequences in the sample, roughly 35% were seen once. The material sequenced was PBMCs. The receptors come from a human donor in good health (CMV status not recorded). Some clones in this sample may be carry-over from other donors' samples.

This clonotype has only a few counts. In DNA, the CDR3 is TGTGCCAGCAGTCCCACTCGGACTCCGGACAACGAGCAGTACTTC. This translates into CASSPTRTPDNEQYF. The chain uses TRBV6-5 and TRBJ2-7; D tentatively reads TRBD1 or TRBD2 (5 bases each). The CDR3 is made up of 15 amino acids. Deletions cut 5 bases from V and 5 bases from J, with 19 bases between. CDR1 and CDR2 from the germline V gene are MNHEY and SVGAGI.

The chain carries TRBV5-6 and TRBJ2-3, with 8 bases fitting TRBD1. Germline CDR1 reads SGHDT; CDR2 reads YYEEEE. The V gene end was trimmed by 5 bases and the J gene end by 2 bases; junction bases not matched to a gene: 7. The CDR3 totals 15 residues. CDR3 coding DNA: TGTGCCAGCAGTACCGCAGGGGGCTACACAGATACGCAGTATTTT. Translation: CASSTAGGYTDTQYF.